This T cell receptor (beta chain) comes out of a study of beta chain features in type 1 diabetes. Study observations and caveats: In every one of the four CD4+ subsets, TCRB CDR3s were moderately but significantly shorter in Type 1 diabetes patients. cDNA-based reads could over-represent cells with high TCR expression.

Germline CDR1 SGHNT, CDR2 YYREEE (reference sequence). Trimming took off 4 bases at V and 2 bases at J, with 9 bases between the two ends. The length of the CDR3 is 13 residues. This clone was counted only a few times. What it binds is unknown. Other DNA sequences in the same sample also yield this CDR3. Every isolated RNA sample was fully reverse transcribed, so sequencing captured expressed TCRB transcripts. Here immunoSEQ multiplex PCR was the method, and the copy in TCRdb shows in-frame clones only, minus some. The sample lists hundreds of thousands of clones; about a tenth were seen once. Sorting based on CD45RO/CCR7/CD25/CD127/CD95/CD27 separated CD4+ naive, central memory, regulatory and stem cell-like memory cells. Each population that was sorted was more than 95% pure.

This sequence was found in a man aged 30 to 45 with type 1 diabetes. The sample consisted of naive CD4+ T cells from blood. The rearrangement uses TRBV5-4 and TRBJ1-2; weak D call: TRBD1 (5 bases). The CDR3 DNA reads TGTGCCAGCAGCCCAGACAGAAACTATGGCTACACCTTC. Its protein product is CASSPDRNYGYTF. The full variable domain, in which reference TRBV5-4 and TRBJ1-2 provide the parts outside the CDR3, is ETGVTQSPTHLIKTRGQQVTLRCSSQSGHNTVSWYQQALGQGPQFIFQYYREEENGRGNFPPRFSGLQFPNYSSELNVNALELDDSALYLCASSPDRNYGYTFGSGTRLTVV.